This T cell receptor (beta chain) appears in the sequencing data of a study of T cells in Graves' hyperthyroidism and ophthalmopathy (dated by TCRdb to between 2018 and 2020). In terms of the full investigation: Peripheral blood samples were taken at initial diagnosis, before any treatment was given. Whether ophthalmopathy could be predicted prospectively was tested in an independent validation cohort made up of 18 to 20 hyperthyroidism patients plus 17 patients who later progressed to ophthalmopathy. Thyroid tissue and blood T-cell repertoires from about six Graves' hyperthyroidism patients were also compared in the study. TCR V-J signatures able to tell the groups apart were searched for in a discovery cohort of 95 to 100 patients, of whom 43 had Graves' ophthalmopathy and roughly 59 had stable Graves' hyperthyroidism. According to the paper, TCR Vbeta CDR3 sequencing was carried out on roughly 130 peripheral blood samples, which came from fewer than 50 ophthalmopathy, around 75 hyperthyroidism and approximately 17 progressor patients. Once sampling was done, hyperthyroidism patients were given methimazole at a starting dose of 30 mg daily, whereas ophthalmopathy patients were given high-dose intravenous methylprednisolone. The 95 to 100 discovery patients were randomly divided into training and test sets at a 7:3 ratio. General study outcomes and caveats: In validation, the model predicted progression to ophthalmopathy with roughly 66% sensitivity and less than 75% specificity, a median of roughly seven months before onset. No statistical method was used to set the sample size in advance, and investigators knew the group allocation. Most expanded thyroid clonotypes (frequency above 0.001) were also found in blood, which suggests that blood repertoires may mirror thyroid immune responses. In cross-validation, a model built on a 13 V-J signature told ophthalmopathy apart from stable hyperthyroidism with over 85% sensitivity and 81% to 82% specificity, and in testing the same model reached 80%/75%.

The CDR3 sequence holds 14 residues, the cysteine and phenylalanine included. Here the CDR3 DNA is all that survives: 42 bases in frame from base 1. In the germline V gene (reference sequence), CDR1 corresponds to LGHDT and CDR2 to YNNKEL. V loses 4 bases, J loses 2 bases, and the germline ends lie 11 bases apart. Stable Graves' hyperthyroidism was defined as the absence of progression to ophthalmopathy over 18 months of follow-up. Hyperthyroidism patients were aged 18 to 65 years and newly diagnosed, with disease duration of less than 2 months. Any patient with an uncontrolled infection, another autoimmune disease, pregnancy or lactation was excluded. Clinical symptoms, serum thyroxine and TRAb, thyroid ultrasound, and orbital computed tomography formed the basis for the diagnoses. PBMCs were isolated from about 10 ml of fresh peripheral blood by Ficoll-Paque density gradient centrifugation. Total RNA was extracted with Trizol reagent, and quality was checked on an Agilent 2100 Bioanalyzer.

The TCR beta CDR3 regions were amplified from the RNA transcripts. The first round of RT-PCR for the TCR CDR3 was performed with the HTBI primer set and the Qiagen OneStep RT-PCR kit. A second multiplex PCR round built the libraries, followed by size selection and purification. Paired-end sequencing of the libraries was performed with 100 bp reads on an Illumina HiSeq2000. Per the original workflow: Raw data were processed with SOAPnuke, discarding reads with adapters, uncalled bases, mean Phred below 15, or no exact constant-primer or identifier match. High-quality paired reads were merged with COPE v1.2.5, and unique nucleotide sequences were defined as clonotypes. MiTCR v1.1 was used to align the clonotypes against IMGT TRBV, TRBD and TRBJ reference segments. Analysis was restricted to V-J combinations with a frequency above 0.0001, which covered 99.2% of repertoires. The TCS score was defined as F50 (clonal expansion) divided by E x V (chaos), with BLOSUM62-based TCRdist calculated between CDR3 peptides within each V-J. Welch's t-statistics and random forest reduced some 510 V-J features to 13, which were used in a naive Bayes classifier (R e1071). TCRdb passed the public sequencing reads through fastp at Q25 and MiXCR, retaining productive beta sequences. For every CDR3 protein sequence, its rows merge into one entry that carries the most common genes and DNA. TCRdb, not the authors, supplied the V and J calls. Present in this sample are roughly 720,000 distinct CDR3 sequences, 17% of which were seen just once. The ten largest clones capture 15% to 19% of the sample.

Points on this clonotype: Its antigen is still unknown. No much larger clone is present one base from it, and per-base qualities are unavailable.

The V and J genes are TRBV3-1 and TRBJ1-2; the D segment cannot be called with confidence. Sequencing was done on a sample of blood. This clonotype was obtained from a man aged 45-65 years with Graves' hyperthyroidism. The nucleotide sequence reads as follows: TGTGCCAGCAGCCCAAACAGCGCCAACTATGGCTACACCTTC. This translates into CASSPNSANYGYTF.